The 32 T cell receptor beta chains given below trace back to one sample, sequenced in a study of T cells in localized non-small cell lung cancer. Clones were sequenced by immunoSEQ multiplex PCR, and TCRdb holds only the in-frame ones, with some missing. The table records about 72,000 clones, 84% of them present only once. The sample was peripheral blood, taken before any cancer treatment. Every receptor here comes from a female donor of 60 years or more with stage I lung adenocarcinoma.

The chain employs TRBV9 and TRBJ2-3; 7 bases are shared with TRBD2. The germline CDR1 and CDR2 sequences are SGDLS and YYNGEE. With V trimmed by 1 base and J by 6 bases, 11 bases remained unmatched. This CDR3 is 16 amino acids long. CDR3 sequence reads: CASSVSVAGLRDTQYF. The CDR3 DNA follows: TGTGCCAGCAGCGTATCGGTAGCGGGTCTCCGGGATACGCAGTATTTT.

The chain recombines TRBV7-9 with TRBJ2-1; TRBD2 agrees at 9 bases. Trimming at V came to 5 bases and at J to 7 bases, leaving 15 bases not matched to a gene. Germline V gives CDR1 SEHNR, CDR2 FQNEAQ (reference sequence). The CDR3 sequence is 17 residues long. DNA for the CDR3: TGTGCCAGCAGCGTCACTCTAGCGGGACCCCCGGTAAATGAGCAGTTCTTC. Protein: CASSVTLAGPPVNEQFF. Using reference TRBV7-9 and TRBJ2-1 for the parts outside the CDR3, the full variable domain is DTGVSQNPRHKITKRGQNVTFRCDPISEHNRLYWYRQTLGQGPEFLTYFQNEAQLEKSRLLSDRFSAERPKGSFSTLEIQRTEQGDSAMYLCASSVTLAGPPVNEQFFGPGTRLTVL.

The chain employs TRBV5-6 and TRBJ1-6; 10 bases match TRBD1. Trimming at V came to 1 base and at J to 8 bases, leaving 6 bases not matched to a gene. Germline CDR1 is SGHDT and CDR2 is YYEEEE. This CDR3 is built from 16 residues. CDR3 coding DNA: TGTGCCAGCAGCTTGTTATCAGGGACAGGGGATTCACCCCTCCACTTT. This gives the protein CASSLLSGTGDSPLHF.

The chain links TRBV10-3 to TRBJ2-7; perhaps D is TRBD1 or TRBD2 (5 bases each). Germline CDR1 is ENHRY and CDR2 is SYGVKD. V lost 9 bases and J lost 2, with 17 bases in between. The CDR3 is made up of 14 amino acids. DNA of the CDR3: TGTGCCATTAGCCCACGGGACCAAGCCTACGAGCAGTACTTC. Its protein product is CAISPRDQAYEQYF.

There are a few counts of this clone. The chain combines TRBV9 with TRBJ2-6; 12 bases map to TRBD1. The CDR3 contains 15 residues. J lost 12 bases, V lost 3 bases, and 7 bases had no gene match. Germline CDR1 SGDLS, CDR2 YYNGEE. CDR3 protein: CASSESPGQGAVLTF. CDR3 DNA: TGTGCCAGCAGCGAGTCCCCGGGACAGGGGGCCGTCCTGACTTTC.

Concerning this clone itself: The same CDR3 can be traced to other DNA sequences in this sample. The chain uses TRBV10-2 and TRBJ1-2; D is perhaps TRBD1 (5 bases). V lost 2 bases and J 2 bases, leaving 6 bases between the germline ends. Germline V CDR1 and CDR2: WSHSY, SAAADI. This CDR3 is 13 amino acids long. In nucleotides, the CDR3 is TGCGCCAGCAGTGAGCGGGGGAACTATGGCTACACCTTC. This translates into CASSERGNYGYTF.

This clone was seen only a few times. The genes are TRBV10-3 and TRBJ1-2, with TRBD1 matching over 9 bases. The CDR3 spans 15 residues. After removal of 4 bases from V and 2 bases from J, the junction contained 5 bases not matched to a gene. Looked up from germline, CDR1 is ENHRY and CDR2 is SYGVKD. The CDR3 DNA reads as TGTGCCATCAGTGTAGGACAGGGGACAAACTATGGCTACACCTTC. As protein: CAISVGQGTNYGYTF.

The V and J genes are TRBV6-1 and TRBJ2-7, with 8 bases identical to TRBD1. The trim removed 6 bases at V and 6 bases at J, leaving 4 bases unmatched. Germline V gives CDR1 MNHNS, CDR2 SASEGT. The CDR3 is 12 residues long. This CDR3 reads CASRDGTGEQYF. The CDR3 DNA sequence: TGTGCCAGCAGGGACGGGACAGGCGAGCAGTACTTC.

The chain uses TRBV7-3 and TRBJ1-1; tentative D call: TRBD1 (6 bases). Deletions cut 3 bases from V and 5 bases from J, with 22 bases between. CDR1 is SGHTA and CDR2 is FQGTGA in the germline V gene. The CDR3 loop spans 17 amino acids. CDR3 protein: CASSLGGLKGRGTEAFF. The CDR3 DNA reads TGTGCCAGCAGCTTGGGTGGGCTTAAGGGTAGGGGGACTGAAGCTTTCTTT.

The chain employs TRBV7-2 and TRBJ1-2, with D perhaps matching TRBD1 (5 bases). Germline CDR1 is SGHTA and CDR2 is FQGNSA. This CDR3 contains 16 residues. V lost 1 base and J lost 1, with 13 bases in between. Here the CDR3 DNA reads TGTGCCAGCAGCTTAGAGAGTTGGGGGTTTAACTATGGCTACACCTTC. As protein: CASSLESWGFNYGYTF.

The V call is TRBV5-6, the J call TRBJ2-1; the match to TRBD1 covers 9 bases. The V segment lost 1 base and the J segment 2 bases; nucleotides outside the gene matches: 1. The CDR3 loop spans 15 amino acids. Germline values: CDR1 SGHDT, CDR2 YYEEEE. CDR3 nucleotides: TGTGCCAGCAGCTTGACAGGGGGCCCCTACAATGAGCAGTTCTTC. Residues: CASSLTGGPYNEQFF. The entire variable domain, with the rest obtained from reference TRBV5-6 and TRBJ2-1, is as follows: DAGVTQSPTHLIKTRGQQVTLRCSPKSGHDTVSWYQQALGQGPQFIFQYYEEEERQRGNFPDRFSGHQFPNYSSELNVNALLLGDSALYLCASSLTGGPYNEQFFGPGTRLTVL.

The chain is built from TRBV6-5 and TRBJ2-3; 9 nucleotides match TRBD1. Germline lookup yields CDR1 MNHEY and CDR2 SVGAGI. The CDR3 totals 14 residues. The trim removed 6 bases at V and 5 bases at J, leaving 6 bases unmatched. The CDR3 loop is CASRTDRGLDTQYF. CDR3 nucleotide sequence: TGTGCCAGCAGAACCGACAGGGGGTTAGATACGCAGTATTTT.

The sample holds a few counts of this clone. V is TRBV7-9 and J is TRBJ1-2, with D unresolved. The CDR3 consists of 12 residues. Germline V lookup: CDR1 SEHNR, CDR2 FQNEAQ (reference sequence). The V gene lost 5 bases and the J gene lost 1 base, with 5 bases spanning the gap. The CDR3 DNA reads TGTGCCAGCAGCCTCATTAACTATGGCTACACCTTC. This gives the protein CASSLINYGYTF.

The chain's CDR3 is CASSERGAENNEQFF. Written as DNA, the CDR3 is TGTGCCAGCAGCGAAAGGGGGGCGGAAAACAATGAGCAGTTCTTC. This chain connects TRBV9 to TRBJ2-1, with D perhaps TRBD1 or TRBD2 (6 bases each). Trimming left V 3 bases short and J 5 bases short, with 15 bases between. Germline values: CDR1 SGDLS, CDR2 YYNGEE. CDR3 length: 15 residues.

The V call is TRBV11-2, the J call TRBJ1-5; TRBD1 agrees at 7 bases. The CDR3 loop spans 13 amino acids. V dropped 3 bases and J dropped 11; count of bases not matched to a gene: 7. The germline CDR1 and CDR2 sequences are SGHAT and FQNNGV. CDR3 sequence (DNA): TGTGCCAGCAGCTTCACAGGGGCCAGGTCCCAGCATTTT. Protein sequence: CASSFTGARSQHF.

The rearrangement links TRBV7-5 to TRBJ1-4; the table gives TRBD1 as D, unverified against the DNA. TRBV7-5 is a documented pseudogene. This CDR3 is built from 19 residues. This CDR3 reads CARSRSPGTETATNEKLFF. CDR3 bases: TGTGCCAGAAGTCGCAGTCCCGGGACAGAAACTGCAACTAATGAAAAACTGTTTTTT.

The chain links TRBV5-5 to TRBJ1-1; D not resolved. CDR3 size: 16 residues. V lost 4 bases, J lost 1 base, and 17 bases lay in between. CDR1 and CDR2 from the germline V gene are SGHKS and YYEKEE (reference sequence). The CDR3: CASSQPRVGSNTEAFF. DNA for the CDR3: TGTGCCAGCAGCCAGCCCCGAGTCGGGTCGAACACTGAAGCTTTCTTT. The full variable domain, with the rest looked up from reference TRBV5-5 and TRBJ1-1, is DAGVTQSPTHLIKTRGQQVTLRCSPISGHKSVSWYQQVLGQGPQFIFQYYEKEERGRGNFPDRFSARQFPNYSSELNVNALLLGDSALYLCASSQPRVGSNTEAFFGQGTRLTVV.

The rearrangement uses TRBV5-1 and TRBJ2-7, with 8 bases fitting TRBD2. V trimming: 4 bases; J trimming: 3 bases; junction bases outside the gene matches: 9. CDR1 and CDR2 from the germline V gene are SGHRS and YFSETQ. The CDR3 has 15 residues. The CDR3 DNA reads as TGCGCCAGCAGCCCGGTGGGACTAGTCTACTACGAGCAGTACTTC. This codes for CASSPVGLVYYEQYF.

The rearrangement links TRBV9 to TRBJ1-1; perhaps TRBD1 as D (5 bases). CDR1 is SGDLS and CDR2 is YYNGEE in the germline V gene. The V end lost 4 bases, the J end lost 2 bases, and 15 bases lay between the germline ends. The CDR3 contains 15 residues. As DNA, the CDR3 is TGTGCCAGCAGCTTAGAGGGGACCCGAAACACTGAAGCTTTCTTT. Protein: CASSLEGTRNTEAFF. The complete variable domain, with remaining parts taken from reference TRBV9 and TRBJ1-1, reads DSGVTQTPKHLITATGQRVTLRCSPRSGDLSVYWYQQSLDQGLQFLIQYYNGEERAKGNILERFSAQQFPDLHSELNLSSLELGDSALYFCASSLEGTRNTEAFFGQGTRLTVV.

The V and J genes are TRBV11-2 and TRBJ2-7, with D perhaps matching TRBD1 (5 bases). This CDR3 spans 17 amino acids. CDR1 is SGHAT and CDR2 is FQNNGV in the germline V gene. The V end was cut by 1 base, the J end by 4 bases, with 20 bases between. As DNA, the CDR3 is TGTGCCAGCAGCTTAGGGTTCAGGACACAGCACTCATACGAGCAGTACTTC. Amino acid sequence: CASSLGFRTQHSYEQYF.

The rearrangement uses TRBV30 and TRBJ1-1; D unclear. The CDR3 covers 14 residues. Trimming stripped 0 bases from V and 6 bases from J, with 14 bases between. The germline CDR1 and CDR2 sequences are GTSNPN and SVGIG (reference sequence). The CDR3 DNA sequence: TGTGCCTGGAGTGTTTTTGGGAATGGAGCTGAAGCTTTCTTT. Translated: CAWSVFGNGAEAFF.

This clone was seen more than once but under ten times. The chain links TRBV19 to TRBJ2-5, with D perhaps matching TRBD2 (6 bases). The CDR3 consists of 14 residues. Germline loops: CDR1 LNHDA, CDR2 SQIVND (reference sequence). With 6 bases removed from V and 1 base from J, the gap between germline ends came to 12 bases. The CDR3 nucleotides are TGTGCCAGTAGCCCTTTAGCGGCCCAAGAGACCCAGTACTTC. Its protein product is CASSPLAAQETQYF.

V and J are TRBV7-3 and TRBJ2-1; 8 nucleotides align to TRBD2. There are 15 residues in the CDR3. Germline CDR1 is SGHTA and CDR2 is FQGTGA. With V trimmed by 2 bases and J by 4 bases, 4 bases remained unmatched. The CDR3 bases are TGTGCCAGCAGCTTACGTAGCGGGAATTACAATGAGCAGTTCTTC. This sequence encodes CASSLRSGNYNEQFF.

The chain couples TRBV7-8 to TRBJ2-1; D is unresolved. The CDR3 covers 17 residues. Trimming removed 10 bases from V and 4 bases from J, with 26 bases in between. Germline V gene lookup returns CDR1 SGHVS and CDR2 FQNEAQ. CDR3 protein: CATESNANTLSYNEQFF. CDR3 coding DNA: TGTGCCACCGAATCTAATGCCAACACCTTGAGTTACAATGAGCAGTTCTTC. The full variable domain, in which reference TRBV7-8 and TRBJ2-1 provide the parts outside the CDR3, is GAGVSQSPRYKVAKRGQDVALRCDPISGHVSLFWYQQALGQGPEFLTYFQNEAQLDKSGLPSDRFFAERPEGSVSTLKIQRTQQEDSAVYLCATESNANTLSYNEQFFGPGTRLTVL.

This clone has a single count. V and J are TRBV10-3 and TRBJ2-7; 7 bases align to TRBD1. The V segment lost 10 bases and the J segment 3 bases; nucleotides outside the gene matches: 9. Germline V lookup: CDR1 ENHRY, CDR2 SYGVKD. This CDR3 contains 13 residues. CDR3 loop: CATEKGQSYEQYF. DNA of the CDR3: TGTGCCACCGAAAAGGGACAGAGCTACGAGCAGTACTTC.

The sample holds a few counts of this clone. V and J are TRBV6-1 and TRBJ2-5; D is tentatively TRBD1 or TRBD2 (6 bases each). Trimming left V 0 bases short and J 6 bases short, with 11 bases between. The CDR3 is 14 residues long. Germline lookup yields CDR1 MNHNS and CDR2 SASEGT. The CDR3 loop reads CASSEAGGRKTQYF. The CDR3 DNA is TGTGCCAGCAGTGAAGCGGGGGGCCGAAAGACCCAGTACTTC.

In its sample, this clone was seen a few times. The rearrangement joins TRBV19 to TRBJ2-1; D perhaps matches TRBD2 (5 bases). The CDR3 is 15 amino acids. V was cut by 2 bases and J by 7 bases, with 15 bases left in between. The germline V gene has CDR1 LNHDA and CDR2 SQIVND (reference sequence). This CDR3 is CASSILLEIKNEQFF. CDR3 bases: TGTGCCAGTAGTATACTACTAGAGATTAAGAATGAGCAGTTCTTC.

The chain is built from TRBV15 and TRBJ1-1; the D gene is possibly TRBD1 (6 bases). Trimming removed 2 bases at V and 8 bases at J, with 18 bases between. The CDR3 is 15 residues long. CDR1 LNHNV and CDR2 YYDKDF come from the germline V gene (reference sequence). CDR3 residues: CATSRPPIGGSEAFF. The CDR3 nucleotides read TGTGCCACCAGCAGACCCCCCATAGGGGGAAGCGAAGCTTTCTTT. The full variable domain, rest sourced from reference TRBV15 and TRBJ1-1, is DAMVIQNPRYQVTQFGKPVTLSCSQTLNHNVMYWYQQKSSQAPKLLFHYYDKDFNNEADTPDNFQSRRPNTSFCFLDIRSPGLGDTAMYLCATSRPPIGGSEAFFGQGTRLTVV.

The rearrangement uses TRBV27 and TRBJ2-3; 8 bases line up with TRBD2. Trimming cost V 2 bases and J 4 bases; bases outside gene matches: 8. The V gene's germline CDR1 is MNHEY and CDR2 SMNVEV (reference sequence). This CDR3 comprises 16 residues. The CDR3 loop reads CASSLRGPGGADTQYF. In DNA, the CDR3 is TGTGCCAGCAGTTTACGGGGACCCGGGGGGGCAGATACGCAGTATTTT.

The chain couples TRBV5-1 to TRBJ2-3, with 14 bases matching TRBD2. After removal of 3 bases from V and 6 bases from J, the junction contained 6 bases not matched to a gene. Germline V gives CDR1 SGHRS, CDR2 YFSETQ. This CDR3 has 16 residues. The CDR3 nucleotides read TGCGCCAGCAGCTCCGGGACTAGCGGGGGTGGTGATACGCAGTATTTT. Translated, it gives CASSSGTSGGGDTQYF.

J is TRBJ2-3 and V is TRBV27; 9 bases match TRBD1. With 4 bases clipped from V and 6 bases from J, the junction kept 8 bases outside the gene matches. The CDR3 consists of 15 residues. Germline assignment: CDR1 MNHEY and CDR2 SMNVEV (reference sequence). The CDR3 loop reads CASSSSQGALDTQYF. The CDR3 nucleotides are TGTGCCAGCAGTTCTTCACAGGGGGCTTTGGATACGCAGTATTTT.

The chain couples TRBV14 to TRBJ2-5; D is ambiguous. Germline V gene sequence: CDR1 SGHDN, CDR2 FVKESK. V shed 2 bases and J shed 1 base, with 8 bases lying between them. This CDR3 has 14 residues. In DNA form, the CDR3 reads TGTGCCAGCAGCCAAAACCGGGCCCAAGAGACCCAGTACTTC. It codes for CASSQNRAQETQYF.